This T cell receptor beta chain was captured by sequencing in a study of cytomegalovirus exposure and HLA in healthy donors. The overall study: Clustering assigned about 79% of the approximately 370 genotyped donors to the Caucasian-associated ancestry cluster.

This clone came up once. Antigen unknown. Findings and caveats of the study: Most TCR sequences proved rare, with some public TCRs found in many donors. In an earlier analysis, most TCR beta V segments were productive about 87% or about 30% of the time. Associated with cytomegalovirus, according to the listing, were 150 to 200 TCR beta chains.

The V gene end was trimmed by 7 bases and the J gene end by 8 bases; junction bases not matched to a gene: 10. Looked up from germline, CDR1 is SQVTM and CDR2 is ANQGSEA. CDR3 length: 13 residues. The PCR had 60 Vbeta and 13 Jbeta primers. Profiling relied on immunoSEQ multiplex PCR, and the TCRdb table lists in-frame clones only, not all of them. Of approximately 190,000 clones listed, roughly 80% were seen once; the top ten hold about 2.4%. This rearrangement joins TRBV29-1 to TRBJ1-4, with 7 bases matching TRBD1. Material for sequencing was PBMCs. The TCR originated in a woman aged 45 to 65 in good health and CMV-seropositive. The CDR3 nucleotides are TGCAGCGGTGTGAAGACAGGGAGCGAAAAACTGTTTTTT. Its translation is CSGVKTGSEKLFF.